This passage covers 17 T cell receptor beta chains from one sample sequenced in a study of beta chain features in type 1 diabetes (dated by TCRdb to about 2018). Their specific antigens are unknown. Receptor libraries were prepared by the immunoSEQ multiplex PCR assay. The High Capacity cDNA Reverse Transcription Kit was used to reverse transcribe all of the isolated RNA, meaning that expressed TCRB transcripts were what got sequenced. The table comes from immuneACCESS by way of TCRdb, which keeps in-frame sequences with V and J called. Part of the clones is missing from these tables; in studies checked, under half for an unresolved V gene and the rest for unknown reasons. The sample records under 300,000 clones, approximately 15% of which are singletons. The ten largest make up approximately 0.02% of the sample. The paper as a whole reports these results and caveats: Type 1 diabetes patients showed a moderate but significant shortening of TCRB CDR3 length in all four CD4+ subsets.

The specimen was naive CD4+ T cells from blood. The cell subset or site label of this sample denotes: true naive CD4+ T cells. The receptors shown here come from a man between 25 and 39 years old with type 1 diabetes.

V is TRBV5-4 and J is TRBJ2-3; 10 bases map to TRBD2. V gave up 2 bases and J gave up 4 bases; unmatched junction bases: 7. This CDR3 spans 16 amino acids. CDR1 and CDR2 from the germline V gene are SGHNT and YYREEE (reference sequence). The CDR3 loop reads CASSFPIAGGADTQYF. In nucleotides, the CDR3 is TGTGCCAGCAGCTTTCCAATAGCGGGGGGTGCAGATACGCAGTATTTT.

This chain joins TRBV7-9 and TRBJ2-3, with 10 bases lining up with TRBD1. Germline CDR1 and CDR2: SEHNR and FQNEAQ (reference sequence). The CDR3 totals 15 residues. V was pared by 6 bases and J by 4 bases, with 7 bases of the junction left unmatched. The DNA for the CDR3 is TGTGCCAGCAGTATCACCGGGACAGGGGCAGATACGCAGTATTTT. Its protein product is CASSITGTGADTQYF.

The V and J genes are TRBV6-1 and TRBJ2-7; a weak D match, TRBD2 (6 bases). There are 15 residues in the CDR3. V lost 4 bases, J lost 4 bases, and 17 bases lay in between. CDR1 is MNHNS, CDR2 SASEGT, per germline. This chain's CDR3 is CASSVGEAGNYEQYF. The CDR3 DNA reads TGTGCCAGCAGTGTAGGGGAGGCAGGGAATTACGAGCAGTACTTC.

The chain carries TRBV6-6 and TRBJ1-1; D may be TRBD1 (6 bases). V dropped 5 bases and J dropped 0 bases, with 16 bases sitting between them. Germline V lookup: CDR1 MNHNY, CDR2 SVGAGI (reference sequence). The CDR3 is made up of 16 amino acids. CDR3 bases: TGTGCCAGCAGTCAGACAGGTTTCCTTATGAACACTGAAGCTTTCTTT. It encodes CASSQTGFLMNTEAFF.

This chain uses TRBV2 with TRBJ1-1; tentatively, D is TRBD1 (5 bases). The V end was cut by 2 bases, the J end by 2 bases, with 18 bases between. Germline CDR1 SNHLY, CDR2 FYNNEI. The CDR3 spans 17 residues. The CDR3 DNA reads TGTGCCAGCAGTGAATTGAACAGGCCGACGAGAAACACTGAAGCTTTCTTT. Protein: CASSELNRPTRNTEAFF.

The chain couples TRBV6-5 to TRBJ1-6; perhaps TRBD1 as D (5 bases). Trimming took 6 bases from V and 10 from J, leaving 13 bases between them. Germline V lookup: CDR1 MNHEY, CDR2 SVGAGI. The CDR3 spans 13 residues. CDR3 residues: CASSQERGSPLHF. The CDR3 DNA reads TGTGCCAGCAGCCAGGAAAGGGGATCACCCCTCCACTTT.

This rearrangement joins TRBV4-2 to TRBJ2-7, with 9 positions matching TRBD2. V trimming: 0 bases; J trimming: 0 bases; junction bases outside the gene matches: 12. The CDR3 extends over 19 amino acids. Looked up from germline, CDR1 is LGHNA and CDR2 is YNFKEQ. The DNA for the CDR3 is TGTGCCAGCAGCCAAGATCCCGACATCAGCGGGGGGTACTCCTACGAGCAGTACTTC. Translating gives CASSQDPDISGGYSYEQYF.

This clone has more than one count but fewer than ten. The chain carries TRBV4-1 and TRBJ2-7; D might be TRBD2 (5 bases). The CDR3 consists of 15 residues. V gave up 0 bases and J gave up 2 bases, with 11 bases separating them. The germline V gene has CDR1 MGHRA and CDR2 YSYEKL. The CDR3: CASSQDPSPAYEQYF. CDR3 DNA sequence: TGCGCCAGCAGCCAAGACCCTAGCCCAGCCTACGAGCAGTACTTC.

This clone has only a few counts. This chain links TRBV5-1 with TRBJ2-7, with D perhaps TRBD1 (5 bases). The ends were cut back, 4 bases at V and 4 bases at J, with 12 bases in the middle. Germline loops: CDR1 SGHRS, CDR2 YFSETQ. CDR3 length equals 13 residues. CDR3 residues: CASSHDSLYEQYF. CDR3 in DNA: TGCGCCAGCAGCCACGACAGCTTATACGAGCAGTACTTC.

This clone came up a few times. V gene TRBV4-1 combines with J gene TRBJ2-7, with 7 bases that match TRBD2. Trimming at V came to 4 bases and at J to 2 bases, leaving 5 bases not matched to a gene. Germline V gene sequence: CDR1 MGHRA, CDR2 YSYEKL. The CDR3 loop spans 14 amino acids. The CDR3 sequence is CASSPPGLPYEQYF. Written as DNA, the CDR3 is TGCGCCAGCAGCCCCCCGGGACTACCCTACGAGCAGTACTTC.

The chain has TRBV18 and TRBJ1-3, with TRBD1 matching over 7 bases. CDR1 is KGHSH, CDR2 LQKENI, per germline. With V trimmed by 4 bases and J by 0 bases, 6 bases remained unmatched. CDR3 length: 16 residues. CDR3 sequence: CASSLGQALSGNTIYF. For the CDR3, the DNA is TGTGCCAGCTCACTTGGACAGGCCCTCTCTGGAAACACCATATATTTT. Supplemented by reference TRBV18 and TRBJ1-3, the full variable domain reads NAGVMQNPRHLVRRRGQEARLRCSPMKGHSHVYWYRQLPEEGLKFMVYLQKENIIDESGMPKERFSAEFPKEGPSILRIQQVVRGDSAAYFCASSLGQALSGNTIYFGEGSWLTVV.

The chain is built from TRBV19 and TRBJ1-2; 11 nucleotides line up with TRBD1. V shed 6 bases and J 8 bases; nucleotides not matched to a gene: 17. There are 17 residues in the CDR3. The germline gives CDR1 LNHDA, CDR2 SQIVND (reference sequence). The CDR3 is CASSRGTGGLLMVGYTF. Written as DNA, the CDR3 is TGTGCCAGTAGCCGTGGGACAGGGGGTCTCCTGATGGTCGGCTACACCTTC.

This rearrangement joins TRBV7-2 to TRBJ2-1; 10 nucleotides agree with TRBD2. The CDR3 consists of 15 residues. The J segment lost 7 bases and the V segment lost 4 bases, leaving 7 bases of the junction unmatched. The germline V gene encodes CDR1 SGHTA and CDR2 FQGNSA. The CDR3 loop is CASSSSGRAFNEQFF. CDR3 sequence (DNA): TGTGCCAGCAGCTCCAGCGGGAGGGCCTTTAATGAGCAGTTCTTC.

The chain recombines TRBV7-2 with TRBJ1-2; 10 positions agree with TRBD1. V dropped 5 bases and J dropped 3; count of bases not matched to a gene: 6. CDR1 and CDR2 from the germline V gene are SGHTA and FQGNSA. This CDR3 contains 15 residues. The CDR3 DNA follows: TGTGCCAGCAGCACGAAGGGACAGGGGCACTATGGCTACACCTTC. Its translation is CASSTKGQGHYGYTF.

This clone has just a few counts. The chain has TRBV14 and TRBJ1-2; D gene uncertain. Germline CDR1 SGHDN, CDR2 FVKESK. This CDR3 comprises 12 residues. V was trimmed by 3 bases and J by 0 bases, leaving 2 bases between them. The CDR3 sequence is CASSHSNYGYTF. The CDR3 bases are TGTGCCAGCAGCCACTCTAACTATGGCTACACCTTC.

This clone was observed a handful of times. CDR3 coding DNA: TGTGCCAGTAGAGAGGACTTCTATGGCTACACCTTC. The encoded protein is CASREDFYGYTF. The rearrangement uses TRBV2 and TRBJ1-2; no clear D gene. This CDR3 spans 12 amino acids. V dropped 9 bases and J dropped 4 bases, with 12 bases sitting between them. CDR1 is SNHLY, CDR2 FYNNEI, per germline.

The chain links TRBV18 to TRBJ1-4; D is unclear. Trimming stripped 0 bases from V and 8 bases from J, with 7 bases between. This CDR3 has 13 residues. CDR1 and CDR2 from the germline V gene are KGHSH and LQKENI. CDR3 DNA sequence: TGTGCCAGCTCACCACCGCGAGGAGAAAAACTGTTTTTT. Protein: CASSPPRGEKLFF.